Following are 18 T cell receptor beta chains from one sample sequenced in a study of spatial heterogeneity in lung cancer. The time point was: sample taken at primary tumor resection. Study outcomes and limitations: The study found that expanded intratumoral alpha and beta TCR counts tracked tumor mutation counts.

TCRdb recomputed calls from the 5' RACE reads with MiXCR, one row per CDR3 protein. The table has approximately 15,000 distinct CDR3 sequences, approximately 4.5% seen once; the top ten hold 15% to 20%. Antigens of these TCRs are unknown. The sequences come from lung tumor tissue, collected at surgery. The receptors here all came from a female donor with early-stage non-small cell lung cancer.

The table lists this clonotype with many counts. This chain connects TRBV12-3 or TRBV12-4 to TRBJ2-2, with D unresolved. CDR3 size: 12 residues. V lost 2 bases to trimming and J lost 6 bases, with 4 bases between them. The DNA of the CDR3 is TGTGCCAGCAGTTTAACGGCCGGGGAGCTGTTTTTT. This translates into CASSLTAGELFF.

In this sample, this clonotype turned up many times. The chain recombines TRBV20-1 with TRBJ1-2; D is unresolved. The CDR3 loop spans 13 amino acids. V was clipped by 6 bases and J by 8 bases, with 19 bases between them. CDR1 is DFQATT, CDR2 SNEGSKA, per germline (reference sequence). DNA of the CDR3: TGCAGTGCAACAGCTATGGGAATGAGAGGCTACACCTTC. It codes for CSATAMGMRGYTF.

In its sample, this clonotype was seen many times. The genes are TRBV7-9 and TRBJ2-3; D may be TRBD2 (5 bases). The CDR3 loop spans 13 amino acids. Trimming removed 3 bases at V and 3 bases at J, with 7 bases between. Germline CDR1 SEHNR, CDR2 FQNEAQ (reference sequence). The CDR3 sequence is CASSFEGTDTQYF. In DNA, the CDR3 is TGTGCCAGCAGCTTTGAGGGAACAGATACGCAGTATTTT.

This clonotype was found many times. The gene calls are TRBV14 and TRBJ2-1, with 8 nucleotides matching TRBD2. V lost 2 bases, J lost 0 bases, and 6 bases stayed unmatched. The CDR3 length is 17 residues. CDR1 is SGHDN and CDR2 is FVKESK in the germline V gene. CDR3 in DNA: TGTGCCAGCAGCCAATCAGCGGGGGCCTTCTCCTACAATGAGCAGTTCTTC. Amino acids: CASSQSAGAFSYNEQFF.

A note on this clonotype: At one end, the junction sequence differs from germline, possibly due to a read error. The V gene is TRBV5-1, the J gene TRBJ2-7; the match to TRBD2 covers 9 bases. In germline, CDR1 is SGHRS, CDR2 YFSETQ. The CDR3 loop spans 16 amino acids. The CDR3 sequence is CVSSSGLAMSSYDQYF. The DNA of the CDR3 is TGCGTCAGCAGCTCAGGACTAGCGATGAGCTCCTACGATCAGTACTTC.

This clonotype was found many times. The V gene is TRBV4-1, the J gene TRBJ2-1; a possible D gene is TRBD2 (5 bases). V dropped 1 base and J dropped 0 bases, with 13 bases sitting between them. Germline V CDR1 and CDR2: MGHRA, YSYEKL. CDR3 length equals 17 residues. CDR3 DNA: TGCGCCAGCAGCCAAGTGGGTACGGGGAGCTCCTACAATGAGCAGTTCTTC. Residues: CASSQVGTGSSYNEQFF.

This clonotype was observed many times. The V gene is TRBV12-3 or TRBV12-4, the J gene TRBJ1-1; 8 nucleotides match TRBD1. CDR3 length: 12 residues. Unmatched junction bases numbered 2, after V lost 4 bases and J lost 7 bases. The CDR3 sequence: CASSWTGLEAFF. CDR3 DNA sequence: TGTGCCAGCAGTTGGACAGGGCTTGAAGCTTTCTTT.

This clonotype has a count of ten or more. This chain joins TRBV5-1 and TRBJ2-3; D is perhaps TRBD1 or TRBD2 (6 bases each). This CDR3 is built from 14 residues. Deletions cut 6 bases from V and 0 bases from J, with 11 bases between. Germline CDR1 reads SGHRS; CDR2 reads YFSETQ. CDR3 bases: TGCGCCAGCAAGAGGGGGACTAGCACAGATACGCAGTATTTT. It yields the protein CASKRGTSTDTQYF.

This clonotype was counted ten times or more. The J gene is TRBJ2-5, the V gene TRBV3-1; D gene uncertain. The CDR3 contains 11 residues. Deletions cut 4 bases from V and 4 bases from J, with 4 bases between. Looked up from germline, CDR1 is LGHDT and CDR2 is YNNKEL (reference sequence). In DNA, the CDR3 is TGTGCCAGCAGCCTCCGAGAGACCCAGTACTTC. The encoded protein is CASSLRETQYF.

By sample fraction, this clonotype is large. The chain combines TRBV29-1 with TRBJ2-7; no reliable D call. Trimming took 6 bases from V and 1 from J, leaving 7 bases between them. This CDR3 has 11 residues. Germline values: CDR1 SQVTM, CDR2 ANQGSEA. DNA for the CDR3: TGCAGCGTACGTGAGTCCTACGAGCAGTACTTC. Translating it yields CSVRESYEQYF.

This clonotype was detected many times. The chain has TRBV5-4 and TRBJ2-5; D not certain. Germline-derived CDR1 and CDR2 are SGHNT and YYREEE (reference sequence). This CDR3 is 14 amino acids long. Trimming pared 7 bases from V and 5 bases from J, leaving 18 bases between. The CDR3 loop is CASRTGGRSETQYF. CDR3 nucleotides: TGTGCCAGCCGAACCGGCGGCAGATCGGAGACCCAGTACTTC.

In this sample, this clonotype is medium-sized. The chain joins TRBV19 to TRBJ1-5, with D unclear. There are 14 residues in the CDR3. CDR1 LNHDA and CDR2 SQIVND come from the germline V gene (reference sequence). Trimming pared 4 bases from V and 1 base from J, leaving 8 bases between. The CDR3 coding sequence is TGTGCCAGTAGTACCCAGAAGAGCAATCAGCCCCAGCATTTT. Protein sequence: CASSTQKSNQPQHF.

This clonotype has a count of ten or more. The rearrangement links TRBV5-1 to TRBJ2-7; 12 positions match TRBD1. Trimming took 5 bases from V and 7 from J; bases not matched to a gene: 10. This CDR3 comprises 15 residues. Germline V gene lookup returns CDR1 SGHRS and CDR2 YFSETQ. CDR3 DNA: TGCGCCAGCAGTATGGAGGGGACAGGGGGCCTGGAGCAGTACTTC. Encoded protein: CASSMEGTGGLEQYF.

This clonotype was observed at least ten times. V usage is TRBV5-4 and J usage is TRBJ2-1; 13 bases fit TRBD2. Germline trimming cut 4 bases from V and 6 bases from J; bases unmatched to any gene: 7. Germline V gene lookup returns CDR1 SGHNT and CDR2 YYREEE (reference sequence). The CDR3 length is 16 residues. The CDR3 DNA is TGTGCCAGCAGCCCGAGACTAGCGGGGGGCGGCAATGAGCAGTTCTTC. Amino acid sequence: CASSPRLAGGGNEQFF.

This clonotype is medium-sized by share. This chain's CDR3 is CASSSQGGGINEQFF. The CDR3 coding sequence is TGTGCCAGCAGTTCACAGGGAGGAGGCATAAATGAGCAGTTCTTC. The V call is TRBV12-3 or TRBV12-4, the J call TRBJ2-1, with D perhaps TRBD1 or TRBD2 (6 bases each). There are 15 residues in the CDR3. V was shortened by 4 bases and J by 7 bases, with 17 bases between the two germline ends.

This clonotype was counted many times. This chain joins TRBV29-1 and TRBJ2-5, with D perhaps matching TRBD2 (5 bases). This CDR3 contains 14 residues. Trimming pared 7 bases from V and 6 bases from J, leaving 21 bases between. Germline loops: CDR1 SQVTM, CDR2 ANQGSEA. The chain's CDR3 is CSAPLSGSAKTQYF. The DNA of the CDR3 is TGCAGCGCACCACTGAGTGGGAGCGCAAAGACCCAGTACTTC.

The sample holds many counts of this clonotype. The V and J genes are TRBV11-2 and TRBJ1-3, with D maybe TRBD1 (5 bases). Germline V gene lookup returns CDR1 SGHAT and CDR2 FQNNGV. V lost 3 bases and J lost 4, with 13 bases in between. This CDR3 spans 15 amino acids. The DNA of the CDR3 is TGTGCCAGCAGCTTGTGGGGGAGACCCGGAAACACCATATATTTT. Protein sequence: CASSLWGRPGNTIYF.

There are many counts of this clonotype. V usage is TRBV5-1 and J usage is TRBJ2-7; tentatively, D is TRBD1 or TRBD2 (5 bases each). Germline values: CDR1 SGHRS, CDR2 YFSETQ. The germline V and J ends were trimmed by 7 bases and 6 bases, with 20 bases remaining between them. This CDR3 is 14 amino acids long. CDR3 in DNA: TGCGCCAGCCGTTTTACACAAGGGGCGGGCGAGCAGTACTTC. It encodes CASRFTQGAGEQYF.